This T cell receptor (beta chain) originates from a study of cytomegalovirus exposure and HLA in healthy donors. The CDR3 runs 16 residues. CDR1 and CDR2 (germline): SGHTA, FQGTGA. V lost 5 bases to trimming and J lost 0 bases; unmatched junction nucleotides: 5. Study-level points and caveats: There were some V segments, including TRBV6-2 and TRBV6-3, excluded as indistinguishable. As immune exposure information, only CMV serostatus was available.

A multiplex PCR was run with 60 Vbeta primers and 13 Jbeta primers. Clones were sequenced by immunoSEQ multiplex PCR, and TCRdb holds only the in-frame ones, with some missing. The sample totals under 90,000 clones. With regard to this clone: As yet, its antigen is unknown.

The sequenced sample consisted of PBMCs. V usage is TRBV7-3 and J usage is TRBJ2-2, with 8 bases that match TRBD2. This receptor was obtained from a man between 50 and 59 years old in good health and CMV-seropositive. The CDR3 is CASSPRGGANTGELFF. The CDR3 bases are TGTGCCAGCAGCCCCCGGGGGGGGGCGAACACCGGGGAGCTGTTTTTT.